This T cell receptor (beta chain) is from a study of blood T cell repertoires in COVID-19. Study as a whole: The United States, Italy and Spain supplied acute and convalescent COVID-19 samples. In each case, the material was cDNA or gDNA derived from T cells, B-cell-depleted T cells, or PBMCs.

As handled by the study authors: Using reference gene primer amplification, nucleated cell counts were estimated. Assay used: immunoSEQ multiplex PCR; TCRdb lists only in-frame clones, some missing. V, J and clone size reflect that table, while D and trimming were determined from the DNA. This sample has tens of thousands of clones, with just over 85% found just once. Comments on this clone: A read error may account for a junction end that differs from germline.

Germline CDR1 SGHNT, CDR2 YYREEE (reference sequence). The CDR3 contains 15 residues. The TCR comes from a man aged 55 to 69 with acute or convalescent COVID-19. V gene TRBV5-4 combines with J gene TRBJ2-1; TRBD2 aligns across 14 bases. Sequenced input: peripheral blood. Here the CDR3 reads CASSLGMGTSGSEVF. The DNA for the CDR3 is TGTGCCAGCAGCTTGGGAATGGGGACTAGCGGGAGCGAGGTCTTC.